This is a list of T cell receptor beta chains from one sample in a study of blood T cells in healthy people across ages. MiXCR, run by TCRdb on the 5' RACE reads, gives a single entry per CDR3 protein. The sample contains 2 million or so distinct CDR3 sequences, less than 50% of which appear only once. Material for sequencing was blood. These receptors all stem from a woman between 40 and 55 years old in good health. CDR3s include the opening cysteine and the closing phenylalanine or tryptophan. A D gene is named only where the DNA matches it firmly. Clone size, where shown, is once, few, many, or a class for clones that have expanded.

cdr3_nt | cdr3_aa | j_call | clone_size | d_call | v_call
TGTGCCACCAGTGATTTAGCCAGGCAAGAGACCCAGTACTTC | CATSDLARQETQYF | TRBJ2-5 | . | . | TRBV24-1
TGCAGTGCTAGAGAACAGACCTACGAGCAGTACTTC | CSAREQTYEQYF | TRBJ2-7 | . | . | TRBV20-1
TGTGCCAGCAGTTTTCTCAGACCCTACGAGCAGTACTTC | CASSFLRPYEQYF | TRBJ2-7 | few | . | TRBV6-2/TRBV6-3
TGCAGCGTGTCCGGGACCGTTGCAACTAATGAAAAACTGTTTTTT | CSVSGTVATNEKLFF | TRBJ1-4 | . | . | TRBV29-1
TGTGTCAGCAGTCGCACGGGGGTCCCACAAAGGGTTCAGTACTTC | CVSSRTGVPQRVQYF | TRBJ2-4 | . | . | TRBV28
TGCGCCAGCAGCCAAGATTACCAGGGAAATCAGCCCCAGCATTTT | CASSQDYQGNQPQHF | TRBJ1-5 | . | . | TRBV4-3
TGTGCCAGCAGCTTCAAATTACGGTTAACTAACTATGGCTACACCTTC | CASSFKLRLTNYGYTF | TRBJ1-2 | . | . | TRBV7-2
TGTGCCAGCAGCCCCCGCGTTGGCGCCTCTAGCACAGATACGCAGTATTTT | CASSPRVGASSTDTQYF | TRBJ2-3 | few | . | TRBV9
TGTGCCAGCAGTGGACAGGGAGATTTAGATACGCAGTATTTT | CASSGQGDLDTQYF | TRBJ2-3 | . | TRBD1 | TRBV27
TGCGCCAGCCGAGACCCACGAGGTTCCACAGATACGCAGTATTTT | CASRDPRGSTDTQYF | TRBJ2-3 | few | . | TRBV5-1
TGCAGTGGGAAACATGGGACAGGGTGGGTGGCCGAGCAGTACTTC | CSGKHGTGWVAEQYF | TRBJ2-7 | . | TRBD1 | TRBV20-1
TGTGCCAGCAGTGACCCCCAATGGGACCGATCCTACGAGCAGTACTTC | CASSDPQWDRSYEQYF | TRBJ2-7 | . | . | TRBV2
TGTGCCAGCAGCTCAATTAACGAGCCGGTTCCCCAGTATTTT | CASSSINEPVPQYF | TRBJ2-3 | . | . | TRBV7-9
TGCAGCGTTGATCCGGTGACTGCCTTAGGGACCCAGTACTTC | CSVDPVTALGTQYF | TRBJ2-5 | . | . | TRBV29-1
TGTGCCAGCAGCCCGTTCTGGGTGAACTATGGCTACACCTTC | CASSPFWVNYGYTF | TRBJ1-2 | few | . | TRBV7-6
TGCAGTGCTAGGACAGACAACTATGGCTACACCTTC | CSARTDNYGYTF | TRBJ1-2 | few | . | TRBV20-1
TGTGCCAGCAGCTTAAGGACAGGGAGGGGAGAGACCCAGTACTTC | CASSLRTGRGETQYF | TRBJ2-5 | . | . | TRBV7-2
TGTGCCAGCAGCCACCTTCCGGACTGGGGAACCTACGAGCAGTACTTC | CASSHLPDWGTYEQYF | TRBJ2-7 | . | . | TRBV7-2
TGTGCCAGCAGCTTAGGGGGGAGAGGAGAGACCCAGTACTTC | CASSLGGRGETQYF | TRBJ2-5 | many | . | TRBV7-2
TGCAGTGCTAGAGCTGGCAGGGGGAACTATGGCTACACCTTC | CSARAGRGNYGYTF | TRBJ1-2 | few | TRBD1 | TRBV20-1
TGTGCCAGCAGCTTAGTCAGGGGGCTGGGCACAGATACGCAGTATTTT | CASSLVRGLGTDTQYF | TRBJ2-3 | . | TRBD1 | TRBV11-1
TGTGCCAGCAGCAACTTCACTGGTCCCATCGATAACTATGGCTACACCTTC | CASSNFTGPIDNYGYTF | TRBJ1-2 | . | . | TRBV5-6
TGTGCCAGCAGCTTAGCGCAGTCGAACTATGGCTACACCTTC | CASSLAQSNYGYTF | TRBJ1-2 | few | . | TRBV7-9
TGTGCCAGCAGTATGGGTCCTGATGAGCAGTACTTC | CASSMGPDEQYF | TRBJ2-5 | once | . | TRBV2
TGTGCCAGCAGCTGGCCCGGCCCCAACTATGGCTACACCTTC | CASSWPGPNYGYTF | TRBJ1-2 | . | . | TRBV7-2
TGTGCCAGCATCCCCGGACAGCCACAGGAGACCTACGAGCAGTACTTC | CASIPGQPQETYEQYF | TRBJ2-7 | . | . | TRBV2
TGTGCCACAGAATGGGGAGGGGACCAAGAGACCCAGTACTTC | CATEWGGDQETQYF | TRBJ2-5 | few | TRBD2 | TRBV15
TGCAGCGCCACTACCAGAGGGATCACAGATACGCAGTATTTT | CSATTRGITDTQYF | TRBJ2-3 | . | . | TRBV29-1
TGTGCCAGCAGTGAGGAACACCTAAACCAAGAGACCCAGTACTTC | CASSEEHLNQETQYF | TRBJ2-5 | . | . | TRBV2
TGTGCCAGCAGCTTAGTCCCCTCAGCGGGGGGCAATGAGCAGTTCTTC | CASSLVPSAGGNEQFF | TRBJ2-1 | few | TRBD2 | TRBV11-3
TGTGCCAGCAGCTTAGTACTTGTCGACAAACTGTTTTTT | CASSLVLVDKLFF | TRBJ1-4 | few | . | TRBV7-8
TGTGCCACCAGCCTAGGACAGGGCTCCTACGAGCAGTACTTC | CATSLGQGSYEQYF | TRBJ2-7 | few | TRBD1 | TRBV24-1
TGTGCCGGCAACAGGGTTCGGGGAGATACGCAGTATTTT | CAGNRVRGDTQYF | TRBJ2-3 | once | . | TRBV7-9
TGTGCCAGCCTACCACCTCTAGCGGGGGGGCCCCGGACGCAGTATTTT | CASLPPLAGGPRTQYF | TRBJ2-3 | . | TRBD2 | TRBV6-2/TRBV6-3
TGTGCCAGCAGGGGCGGTTACACTGAAGCTTTCTTT | CASRGGYTEAFF | TRBJ1-1 | . | . | TRBV6-2/TRBV6-3
TGCGCCAGCAGCCAAGATCTCGCCTGGGGAGTAGATACGCAGTATTTT | CASSQDLAWGVDTQYF | TRBJ2-3 | . | . | TRBV4-3
TGCAGCGTTGAAGCAGGACCCCCTGAAGCTTTCTTT | CSVEAGPPEAFF | TRBJ1-1 | once | . | TRBV29-1
TGCGCCAGCAGCCAAGCTTGGGGACAGGGGAGTAGGCCCCAGCATTTT | CASSQAWGQGSRPQHF | TRBJ1-5 | . | TRBD1 | TRBV4-3
TGTGCCAGCAGCTTAGACAGGGGGAAGGGCGAGCAGTACTTC | CASSLDRGKGEQYF | TRBJ2-7 | few | TRBD1 | TRBV7-2
TGCAGTGCTAGAGATCCGGGACACGACCCCTACGAGCAGTACTTC | CSARDPGHDPYEQYF | TRBJ2-7 | few | . | TRBV20-1
TGTGCCAGCAGCCGTGGGCCGCGCGCCAGTCGCAAGAATGAGCAGTTCTTC | CASSRGPRASRKNEQFF | TRBJ2-1 | . | . | TRBV11-2
TGTGCCAGCAGCTCCCCCGGACTAGAAAAGTTCTTC | CASSSPGLEKFF | TRBJ2-1 | once | TRBD2 | TRBV7-2
TGTGCCAGCAGTTTTCGTCGAGCGGGGGGGCTTTTTTTTACAGATACGCAGTATTTT | CASSFRRAGGLFFTDTQYF | TRBJ2-3 | once | TRBD2 | TRBV28